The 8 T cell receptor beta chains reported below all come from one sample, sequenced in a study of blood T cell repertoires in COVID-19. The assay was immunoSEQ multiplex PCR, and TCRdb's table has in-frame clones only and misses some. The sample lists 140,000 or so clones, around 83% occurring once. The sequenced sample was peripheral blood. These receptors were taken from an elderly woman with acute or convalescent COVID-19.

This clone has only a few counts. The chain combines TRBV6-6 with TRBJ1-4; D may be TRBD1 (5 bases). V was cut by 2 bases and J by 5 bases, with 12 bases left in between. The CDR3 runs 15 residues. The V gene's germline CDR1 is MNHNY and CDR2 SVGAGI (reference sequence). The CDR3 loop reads CASSYRTDRNEKLFF. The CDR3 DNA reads TGTGCCAGCAGTTACAGAACTGACAGAAATGAAAAACTGTTTTTT.

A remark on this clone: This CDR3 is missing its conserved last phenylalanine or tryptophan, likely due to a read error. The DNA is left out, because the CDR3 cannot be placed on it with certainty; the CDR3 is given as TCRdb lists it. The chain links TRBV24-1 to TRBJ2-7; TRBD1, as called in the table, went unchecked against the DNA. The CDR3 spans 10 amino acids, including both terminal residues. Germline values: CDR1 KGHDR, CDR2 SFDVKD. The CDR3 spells CAIKTGGVPG.

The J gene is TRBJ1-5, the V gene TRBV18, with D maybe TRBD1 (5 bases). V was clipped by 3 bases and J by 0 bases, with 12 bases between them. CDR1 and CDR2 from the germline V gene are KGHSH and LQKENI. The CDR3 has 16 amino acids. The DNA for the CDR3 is TGTGCCAGCTCACCGCGACAGACAGATAGCAATCAGCCCCAGCATTTT. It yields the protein CASSPRQTDSNQPQHF.

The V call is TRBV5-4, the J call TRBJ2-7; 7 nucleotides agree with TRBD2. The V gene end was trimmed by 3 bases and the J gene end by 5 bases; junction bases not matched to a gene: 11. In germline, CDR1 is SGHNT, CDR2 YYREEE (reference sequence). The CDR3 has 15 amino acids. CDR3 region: CASSSLGLPTNEQYF. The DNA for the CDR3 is TGTGCCAGCAGCTCGTTGGGACTACCCACTAACGAGCAGTACTTC.

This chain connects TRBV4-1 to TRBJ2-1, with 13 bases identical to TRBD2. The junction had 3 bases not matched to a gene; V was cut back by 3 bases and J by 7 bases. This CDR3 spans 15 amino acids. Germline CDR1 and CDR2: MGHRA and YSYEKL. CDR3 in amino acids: CASSQGLAGLNEQFF. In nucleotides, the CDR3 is TGCGCCAGCAGCCAGGGACTAGCGGGACTAAATGAGCAGTTCTTC.

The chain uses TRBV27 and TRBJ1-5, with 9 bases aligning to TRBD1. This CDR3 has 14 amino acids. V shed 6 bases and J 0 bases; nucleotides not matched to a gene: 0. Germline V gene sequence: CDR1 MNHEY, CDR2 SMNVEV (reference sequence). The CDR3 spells CASRDRGSNQPQHF. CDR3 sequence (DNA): TGTGCCAGCAGGGACAGGGGTAGCAATCAGCCCCAGCATTTT.

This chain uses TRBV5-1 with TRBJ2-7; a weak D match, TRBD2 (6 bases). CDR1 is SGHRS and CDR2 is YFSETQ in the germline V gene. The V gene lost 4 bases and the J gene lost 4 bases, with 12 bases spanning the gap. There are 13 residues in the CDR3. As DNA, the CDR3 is TGCGCCAGCAGCAAACCGGGAGATTACGAGCAGTACTTC. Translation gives CASSKPGDYEQYF.

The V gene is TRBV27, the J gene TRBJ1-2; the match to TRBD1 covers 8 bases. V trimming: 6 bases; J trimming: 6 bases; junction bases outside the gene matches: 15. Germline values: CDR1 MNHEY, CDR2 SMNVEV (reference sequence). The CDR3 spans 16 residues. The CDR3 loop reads CASSLSQGARSHGYTF. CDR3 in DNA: TGTGCCAGCAGCCTTTCCCAGGGGGCGCGATCTCATGGCTACACCTTC.